Listed below are T cell receptor beta chains from one sample, sequenced in a study of blood T cell repertoires in COVID-19. Assay used: immunoSEQ multiplex PCR; TCRdb lists only in-frame clones, some missing. This table has approximately 150,000 clones, about four fifths appearing once. The sequencing sample was made of peripheral blood. The receptors were sampled from a woman between 55 and 75 years old with COVID-19, enrolled during active disease. The CDR3 runs from the conserved cysteine through the conserved F or W. The order of the fields is V gene, J gene, CDR3 protein.

V: TRBV4-2; J: TRBJ2-3; CDR3: CASSQTEISTDTQYF
V: TRBV6-5; J: TRBJ1-2; CDR3: CASSYGATAYGYTF
V: TRBV29-1; J: TRBJ2-5; CDR3: CSTCIATGETQYF
V: TRBV28; J: TRBJ1-2; CDR3: CASNLSEDYGYTF
V: TRBV9; J: TRBJ1-3; CDR3: CASSASRTSTGAGNTIYF
V: TRBV5-8; J: TRBJ2-3; CDR3: CASTLRTSGGSHGQYF
V: TRBV30; J: TRBJ2-1; CDR3: CAWSQLGGLRYNEQFF
V: TRBV11-2; J: TRBJ1-1; CDR3: CASSPETGYAEAFF
V: TRBV28; J: TRBJ2-7; CDR3: CASSPLRQGSYEQYF
V: TRBV6-6; J: TRBJ2-3; CDR3: CASNILTDTQYF
V: TRBV19; J: TRBJ2-1; CDR3: CASSSQGVYNEQFF
V: TRBV24-1; J: TRBJ1-5; CDR3: CATSDSGPGAGIEPQHF
V: TRBV5-1; J: TRBJ2-5; CDR3: CASSSIPGTGGQETQYF
V: TRBV5-1; J: TRBJ2-3; CDR3: CASVTGLGFSDTQYF
V: TRBV9; J: TRBJ2-5; CDR3: CASSEAGTGGETQYF
V: TRBV7-9; J: TRBJ1-2; CDR3: CASSPGGRSYGYTF
V: TRBV7-9; J: TRBJ2-5; CDR3: CASSSGLAGRETQYF
V: TRBV5-4; J: TRBJ1-3; CDR3: CASSLGTGMNTIYF
V: TRBV5-1; J: TRBJ2-3; CDR3: CASSFNQGAPARTDTQYF
V: TRBV7-9; J: TRBJ2-3; CDR3: CASSLDLLADTDTQYF